This paragraph reports one T cell receptor beta chain. What it binds is unknown. This entry belongs to a study of T cells after yellow fever vaccination. The germline V and J ends were trimmed by 0 bases and 7 bases, with 9 bases remaining between them. Germline V gene data show CDR1 as SEHNR and CDR2 as FQNEAQ (reference sequence). This CDR3 region has 14 residues. Whole-study results and caveats: At around 95% for CD4 and 70% to 90% for CD8, most primary-vaccination clones showed up again after the booster. The bulk population could contribute abundant contaminating clonotypes to FACS-sorted repertoires. Overlap between CD4 and CD8 compartments was detected for a small share of clonotypes.

The 5'RACE template-switching step produced TCR cDNA and added a universal primer site and UMIs. TCRdb used MiXCR to reprocess the 5' RACE reads, holding one entry per CDR3 protein. The sample consists of around 300,000 distinct CDR3 sequences, approximately 13% of them appearing once. The origin of this receptor is a young man who received the YFV17D yellow fever vaccine. The chain uses TRBV7-9 and TRBJ2-2, with unresolved D. The input for sequencing was CD4+ T cells sorted from PBMCs, taken 45 days after the yellow fever booster vaccination. DNA for the CDR3: TGTGCCAGCAGCTTAGCGGAAAGCGTCGGGGAGCTGTTTTTT. Amino acids: CASSLAESVGELFF.